The 21 T cell receptor beta chains in this list originate from one sample, sequenced in a study of blood T cell repertoires in COVID-19. TCRdb's table, derived via immunoSEQ multiplex PCR, lists solely in-frame clones and lacks some. The sample lists roughly 68,000 clones; around 89% were seen once. Input material: peripheral blood. The receptor set was obtained from a woman older than 75 with active COVID-19.

The chain recombines TRBV5-6 with TRBJ1-3, with D possibly matching TRBD1 (5 bases). Per germline, CDR1 SGHDT and CDR2 YYEEEE. The CDR3 covers 14 residues. V lost 4 bases, J lost 2 bases, and 10 bases lay in between. CDR3 in amino acids: CASSIDRAGNTIYF. CDR3 in DNA: TGTGCCAGCAGCATAGACAGAGCTGGAAACACCATATATTTT.

The chain links TRBV5-4 to TRBJ1-2, with 7 positions matching TRBD1. This CDR3 contains 16 residues. J was trimmed by 4 bases and V by 9 bases; bases with no gene match: 18. CDR1 and CDR2 from the germline V gene are SGHNT and YYREEE (reference sequence). CDR3 bases: TGTGCCATCACCCGACAGGGTTTAGGGACATTCTATGGCTACACCTTC. Its translation: CAITRQGLGTFYGYTF. Using reference TRBV5-4 and TRBJ1-2 for the parts outside the CDR3, the full variable domain is ETGVTQSPTHLIKTRGQQVTLRCSSQSGHNTVSWYQQALGQGPQFIFQYYREEENGRGNFPPRFSGLQFPNYSSELNVNALELDDSALYLCAITRQGLGTFYGYTFGSGTRLTVV.

V gene TRBV4-3 combines with J gene TRBJ2-2; D unclear. The CDR3 sequence is 14 residues long. V was trimmed by 0 bases and J by 4 bases, leaving 6 bases between them. Germline V gives CDR1 LGHNA, CDR2 YSLEER. CDR3 coding DNA: TGCGCCAGCAGCCAAGAAGCCCGCACCGGGGAGCTGTTTTTT. It codes for CASSQEARTGELFF.

This chain links TRBV18 with TRBJ1-2; possible D gene TRBD1, 5 bases. CDR3 size: 19 residues. CDR1 and CDR2 from the germline V gene are KGHSH and LQKENI. Deletions cut 2 bases from V and 1 base from J, with 23 bases between. The CDR3 region is CASSPISGRSRVVNYGYTF. The CDR3 DNA follows: TGTGCCAGCTCACCAATCTCAGGAAGGAGCAGGGTCGTTAACTATGGCTACACCTTC.

This chain connects TRBV5-1 to TRBJ2-3, with a tentative D call TRBD2 (6 bases). Trimming removed 2 bases from V and 6 bases from J, with 13 bases in between. Germline V gives CDR1 SGHRS, CDR2 YFSETQ. The CDR3 consists of 14 residues. CDR3 amino acids: CASSFRENGDTQYF. CDR3 DNA: TGCGCCAGCAGCTTCCGGGAGAATGGGGATACGCAGTATTTT.

A note on this clone: The same CDR3 also results from other DNA sequences found in this sample. V is TRBV5-1 and J is TRBJ2-3; 10 nucleotides match TRBD2. Germline assignment: CDR1 SGHRS and CDR2 YFSETQ. The trim removed 2 bases at V and 1 base at J, leaving 1 base unmatched. The CDR3 has 15 residues. As DNA, the CDR3 is TGCGCCAGCAGCTTAGGGACTAGCGGCACAGATACGCAGTATTTT. Translating gives CASSLGTSGTDTQYF.

This clone was counted only a few times. CDR3 bases: TGTGCCAGCGGGGGACTAGCGGGACCCTACGAGCAGTACTTC. It yields the protein CASGGLAGPYEQYF. The rearrangement joins TRBV2 to TRBJ2-7, with TRBD2 matching over 13 bases. J gave up 2 bases and V 8 bases, and 3 bases lay outside the gene matches. CDR1 SNHLY and CDR2 FYNNEI come from the germline V gene. The CDR3 sequence is 14 residues long.

The rearrangement uses TRBV29-1 and TRBJ1-1, with D uncertain. The germline CDR1 and CDR2 sequences are SQVTM and ANQGSEA. The CDR3 is 14 residues long. Trimming shortened V by 5 bases and J by 1 base, and 14 bases separated the two germline ends. The CDR3 region has the DNA TGCAGCGTTAGCCAGAACCGACAGAACACTGAAGCTTTCTTT. Protein: CSVSQNRQNTEAFF.

CDR3 loop: CASTSAGQGEVGYTF. The CDR3 nucleotides are TGTGCCAGCACCTCTGCCGGACAGGGGGAGGTTGGCTACACCTTC. The V gene is TRBV6-5, the J gene TRBJ1-2; 10 nucleotides line up with TRBD1. The CDR3 consists of 15 residues. Trimming took 7 bases from V and 7 from J; bases not matched to a gene: 12. Germline-derived CDR1 and CDR2 are MNHEY and SVGAGI.

The rearrangement links TRBV27 to TRBJ2-3, with 11 nucleotides matching TRBD2. The V and J ends lost 5 bases and 5 bases, in that order; junction bases with no gene match: 9. CDR1 MNHEY and CDR2 SMNVEV come from the germline V gene (reference sequence). CDR3 length: 16 amino acids. The CDR3 protein is CASSNILAGVGDTQYF. DNA of the CDR3: TGTGCCAGCAGTAATATACTAGCGGGAGTGGGAGATACGCAGTATTTT.

The chain uses TRBV7-2 and TRBJ2-7; 8 bases map to TRBD1. Germline CDR1 reads SGHTA; CDR2 reads FQGNSA. V gave up 8 bases and J gave up 4 bases; unmatched junction bases: 7. CDR3 length: 13 residues. The DNA for the CDR3 is TGTGCCAGCGGGCAGGGGGCTAGATACGAGCAGTACTTC. Its protein is CASGQGARYEQYF.

This clone was detected a few times. The genes are TRBV7-2 and TRBJ1-3, with no clear D. This CDR3 has 16 amino acids. Trimming took off 1 base at V and 0 bases at J, with 10 bases between the two ends. CDR1 is SGHTA and CDR2 is FQGNSA in the germline V gene. CDR3: CASSLGQYYSGNTIYF. The CDR3 DNA reads TGTGCCAGCAGCTTAGGGCAGTACTACTCTGGAAACACCATATATTTT.

The chain links TRBV15 to TRBJ1-6, with a tentative D call TRBD1 (6 bases). CDR3 length equals 14 residues. Germline V gives CDR1 LNHNV, CDR2 YYDKDF (reference sequence). Trimming removed 1 base at V and 10 bases at J, with 11 bases between. CDR3 DNA sequence: TGTGCCACCAGCAGAGTAGGGGGTGGGTCACCCCTCCACTTT. Amino acid sequence: CATSRVGGGSPLHF.

The chain uses TRBV27 and TRBJ1-2, with TRBD1 matching over 7 bases. Germline CDR1 reads MNHEY; CDR2 reads SMNVEV (reference sequence). The ends lost 4 bases at V and 4 bases at J; junction bases unmatched: 3. There are 13 residues in the CDR3. The CDR3 loop reads CASSSRDSYGYTF. Here the CDR3 DNA reads TGTGCCAGCAGTTCCCGGGACAGCTATGGCTACACCTTC.

This sequence joins TRBV7-3 and TRBJ2-3, with D possibly being TRBD1 (6 bases). Trimming took off 2 bases at V and 2 bases at J, with 8 bases between the two ends. Germline CDR1 and CDR2: SGHTA and FQGTGA. This CDR3 contains 14 residues. The CDR3 DNA reads TGTGCCAGCAGCTTACAGGGGACCACAGATACGCAGTATTTT. It encodes CASSLQGTTDTQYF.

V and J are TRBV5-6 and TRBJ2-3, with a tentative D call TRBD1 (6 bases). The V gene's germline CDR1 is SGHDT and CDR2 YYEEEE. The CDR3 sequence is 13 residues long. Trimming pared 4 bases from V and 5 bases from J, leaving 11 bases between. CDR3 sequence: CASSPLQGDTQYF. Here the CDR3 DNA reads TGTGCCAGCAGCCCCTTACAGGGAGATACGCAGTATTTT.

The J gene is TRBJ1-2, the V gene TRBV15; 7 positions agree with TRBD1. The CDR3 runs to 15 residues. Germline assignment: CDR1 LNHNV and CDR2 YYDKDF (reference sequence). The trim removed 1 base at V and 2 bases at J, leaving 4 bases unmatched. The CDR3 loop is CATSRGRGTNYGYTF. DNA of the CDR3: TGTGCCACCAGCAGAGGCAGGGGGACCAACTATGGCTACACCTTC.

The sample holds one count of this clone. The chain couples TRBV13 to TRBJ2-5, with 10 bases aligning to TRBD2. This CDR3 has 15 residues. Germline CDR1 PRHDT, CDR2 FYEKMQ (reference sequence). The V gene end was trimmed by 5 bases and the J gene end by 4 bases; junction bases not matched to a gene: 7. CDR3 nucleotide sequence: TGTGCCAGCAGCCCGATCGGGACTAGCGCAGAGACCCAGTACTTC. This encodes CASSPIGTSAETQYF.

V and J are TRBV18 and TRBJ2-7, with 9 bases identical to TRBD2. The CDR3 length is 15 residues. The trim removed 6 bases at V and 4 bases at J, leaving 10 bases unmatched. In germline, CDR1 is KGHSH, CDR2 LQKENI. The chain's CDR3 is CASSTGAGGPYEQYF. The CDR3 DNA reads as TGTGCCAGCTCCACAGGGGCGGGGGGGCCGTACGAGCAGTACTTC.

The gene calls are TRBV19 and TRBJ2-5; possible D gene TRBD2, 6 bases. Per germline, CDR1 LNHDA and CDR2 SQIVND (reference sequence). The CDR3 is 12 amino acids. With 5 bases removed from V and 6 bases from J, the gap between germline ends came to 10 bases. CDR3 sequence (DNA): TGTGCCAGTAGTCCGCGGGGAAAGACCCAGTACTTC. Residues: CASSPRGKTQYF.

The rearrangement uses TRBV18 and TRBJ1-5; 8 nucleotides line up with TRBD1. This CDR3 region has 18 residues. Germline CDR1 reads KGHSH; CDR2 reads LQKENI. V gave up 5 bases and J gave up 0 bases; unmatched junction bases: 12. The CDR3 bases are TGTGCCAGCTCAAAGAACGGACAGGGCGGAGGTAGCAATCAGCCCCAGCATTTT. Translated, it gives CASSKNGQGGGSNQPQHF.